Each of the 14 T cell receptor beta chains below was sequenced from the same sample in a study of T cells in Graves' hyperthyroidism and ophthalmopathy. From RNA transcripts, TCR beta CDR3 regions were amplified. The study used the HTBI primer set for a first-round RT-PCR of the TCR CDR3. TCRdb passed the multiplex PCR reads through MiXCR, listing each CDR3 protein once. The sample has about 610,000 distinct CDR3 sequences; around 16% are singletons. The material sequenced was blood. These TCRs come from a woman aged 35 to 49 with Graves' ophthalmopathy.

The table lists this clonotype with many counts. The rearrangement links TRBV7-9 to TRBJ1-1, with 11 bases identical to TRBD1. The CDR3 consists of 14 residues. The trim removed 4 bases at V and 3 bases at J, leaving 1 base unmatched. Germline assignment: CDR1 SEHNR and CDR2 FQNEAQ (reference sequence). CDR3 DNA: TGTGCCAGCAGCTGGGGACAGGGGGACACTGAAGCTTTCTTT. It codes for CASSWGQGDTEAFF.

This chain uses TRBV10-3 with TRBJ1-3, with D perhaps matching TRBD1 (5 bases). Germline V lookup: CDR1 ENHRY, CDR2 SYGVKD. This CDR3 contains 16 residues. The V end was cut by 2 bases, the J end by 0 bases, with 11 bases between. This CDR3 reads CAISEGDSSSGNTIYF. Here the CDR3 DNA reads TGTGCCATCAGTGAGGGAGACAGCAGCTCTGGAAACACCATATATTTT.

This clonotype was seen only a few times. The CDR3 nucleotides are TGTGCCAGCAGAAACGACGGGAACACTGAAGCTTTCTTT. It translates to CASRNDGNTEAFF. This chain joins TRBV6-1 and TRBJ1-1; D remains ambiguous. Germline CDR1 is MNHNS and CDR2 is SASEGT. The CDR3 extends over 13 amino acids. Trimming stripped 6 bases from V and 1 base from J, with 9 bases between.

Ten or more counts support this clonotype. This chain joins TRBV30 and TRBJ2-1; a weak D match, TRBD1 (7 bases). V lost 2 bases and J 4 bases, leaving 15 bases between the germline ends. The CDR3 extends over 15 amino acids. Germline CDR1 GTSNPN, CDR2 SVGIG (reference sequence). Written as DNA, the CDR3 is TGTGCCTGGAGTCTTACAGGGGCGGGGTACAATGAGCAGTTCTTC. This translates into CAWSLTGAGYNEQFF.

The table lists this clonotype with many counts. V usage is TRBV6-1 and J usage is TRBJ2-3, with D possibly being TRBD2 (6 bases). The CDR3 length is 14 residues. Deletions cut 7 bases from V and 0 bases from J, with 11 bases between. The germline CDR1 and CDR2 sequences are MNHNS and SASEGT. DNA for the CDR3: TGTGCCAGCACTCCGAGCGGGAGCACAGATACGCAGTATTTT. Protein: CASTPSGSTDTQYF.

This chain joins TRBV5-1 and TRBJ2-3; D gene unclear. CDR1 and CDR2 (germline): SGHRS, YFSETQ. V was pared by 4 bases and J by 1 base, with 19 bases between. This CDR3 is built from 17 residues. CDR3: CASSQVVAHRGTDTQYF. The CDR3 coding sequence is TGCGCCAGCAGCCAGGTGGTAGCCCACCGGGGCACAGATACGCAGTATTTT.

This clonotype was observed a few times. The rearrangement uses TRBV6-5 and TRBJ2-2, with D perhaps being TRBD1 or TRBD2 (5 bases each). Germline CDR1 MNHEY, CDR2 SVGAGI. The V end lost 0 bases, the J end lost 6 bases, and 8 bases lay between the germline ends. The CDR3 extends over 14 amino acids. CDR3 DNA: TGTGCCAGCAGTTACTCCAGGGAGCCCGGGGAGCTGTTTTTT. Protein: CASSYSREPGELFF.

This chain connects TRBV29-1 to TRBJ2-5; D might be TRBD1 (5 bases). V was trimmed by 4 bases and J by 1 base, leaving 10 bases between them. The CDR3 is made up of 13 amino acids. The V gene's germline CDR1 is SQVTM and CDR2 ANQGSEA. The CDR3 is CSVVVTAQETQYF. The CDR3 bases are TGCAGCGTTGTTGTGACAGCCCAAGAGACCCAGTACTTC. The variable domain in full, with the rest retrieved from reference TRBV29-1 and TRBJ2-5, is SAVISQKPSRDICQRGTSLTIQCQVDSQVTMMFWYRQQPGQSLTLIATANQGSEATYESGFVIDKFPISRPNLTFSTLTVSNMSPEDSSIYLCSVVVTAQETQYFGPGTRLLVL.

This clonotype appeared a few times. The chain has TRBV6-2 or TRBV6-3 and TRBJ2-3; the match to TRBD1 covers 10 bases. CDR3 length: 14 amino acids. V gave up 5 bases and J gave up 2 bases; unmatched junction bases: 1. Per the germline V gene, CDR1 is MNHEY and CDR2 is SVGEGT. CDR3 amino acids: CASSDRGLTDTQYF. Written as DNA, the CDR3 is TGTGCCAGCAGTGACAGGGGGCTCACAGATACGCAGTATTTT.

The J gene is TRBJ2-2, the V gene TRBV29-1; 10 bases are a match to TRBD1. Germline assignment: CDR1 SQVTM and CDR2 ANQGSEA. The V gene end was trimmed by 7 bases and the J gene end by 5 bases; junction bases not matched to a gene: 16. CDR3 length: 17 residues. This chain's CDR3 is CSAGTRDRGLGTGELFF. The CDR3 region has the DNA TGCAGCGCGGGCACCCGGGACAGGGGTTTGGGAACCGGGGAGCTGTTTTTT.

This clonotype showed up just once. The CDR3 loop reads CASSPRRGKLFF. In DNA form, the CDR3 reads TGTGCCAGCAGTCCACGCCGGGGGAAACTGTTTTTT. The gene calls are TRBV6-2 or TRBV6-3 and TRBJ1-4, with D possibly TRBD1 on 5 matching bases. The CDR3 length is 12 residues. V was trimmed by 5 bases and J by 11 bases, leaving 12 bases between them. Germline-derived CDR1 and CDR2 are MNHEY and SVGEGT.

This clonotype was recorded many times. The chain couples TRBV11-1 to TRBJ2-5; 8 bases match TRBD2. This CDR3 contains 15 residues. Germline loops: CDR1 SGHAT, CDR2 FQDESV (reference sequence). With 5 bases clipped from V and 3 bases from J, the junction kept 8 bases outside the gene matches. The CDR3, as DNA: TGTGCCAGCAGCACCCACTTCGGGGGGGAAGAGACCCAGTACTTC. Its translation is CASSTHFGGEETQYF.

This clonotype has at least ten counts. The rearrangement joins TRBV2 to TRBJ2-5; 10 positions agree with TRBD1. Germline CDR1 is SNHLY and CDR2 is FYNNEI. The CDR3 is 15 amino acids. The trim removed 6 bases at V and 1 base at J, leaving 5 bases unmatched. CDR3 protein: CASSRDRGPQETQYF. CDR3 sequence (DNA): TGTGCCAGCAGCCGGGACAGGGGACCCCAAGAGACCCAGTACTTC.

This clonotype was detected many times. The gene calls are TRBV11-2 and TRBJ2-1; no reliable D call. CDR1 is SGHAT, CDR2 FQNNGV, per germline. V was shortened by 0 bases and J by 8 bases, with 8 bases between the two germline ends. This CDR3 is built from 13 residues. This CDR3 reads CASSLERSHEQFF. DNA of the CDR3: TGTGCCAGCAGCTTAGAACGTTCACATGAGCAGTTCTTC. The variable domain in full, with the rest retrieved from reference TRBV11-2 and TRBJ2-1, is EAGVAQSPRYKIIEKRQSVAFWCNPISGHATLYWYQQILGQGPKLLIQFQNNGVVDDSQLPKDRFSAERLKGVDSTLKIQPAKLEDSAVYLCASSLERSHEQFFGPGTRLTVL.